A selection of T cell receptor beta chains follows, all from one sample in a study of blood T cell repertoires in COVID-19. Libraries were prepared by immunoSEQ multiplex PCR; TCRdb keeps only in-frame clonotypes and omits some of them. The data show approximately 200,000 clones, about 86% seen once. The sequenced sample was peripheral blood. The origin of the receptors is a man aged 55 to 70 who had recovered from COVID-19. Each CDR3 is given with its conserved first and last residue. D genes are given only for firm matches. The size field is filled for only some rows; it gives once, few, many or a size class.

j_call v_call d_call clone_size cdr3_aa cdr3_nt
TRBJ2-7 TRBV19 TRBD1 NA CASGNGQGKIVGQYF TGTGCCAGTGGGAATGGACAGGGGAAAATAGTTGGGCAGTACTTC
TRBJ2-1 TRBV6-6 TRBD2 NA CASSYVAGFNNEQFF TGTGCCAGCAGTTACGTAGCGGGTTTCAACAATGAGCAGTTCTTC
TRBJ2-5 TRBV6-5 NA NA CASSYSHGQETQYF TGTGCCAGCAGTTACTCGCACGGGCAAGAGACCCAGTACTTC
TRBJ1-5 TRBV1 NA NA CTSSQDQGNQPQHF TGCACCAGCAGCCAAGATCAGGGCAATCAGCCCCAGCATTTT
TRBJ1-2 TRBV7-5 NA NA CVRSSPGPDRADCYGYTF TGTGTCAGAAGCTCCCCCGGCCCGGACAGGGCGGATTGCTATGGCTACACCTTC
TRBJ2-1 TRBV19 TRBD2 NA CASSPSVAGHNEQFF TGTGCCAGTAGCCCCTCGGTAGCGGGGCACAATGAGCAGTTCTTC
TRBJ2-1 TRBV7-9 NA NA CASSASGTRNEQFF TGTGCCAGCAGCGCATCCGGGACTCGCAATGAGCAGTTCTTC
TRBJ2-7 TRBV6-5 NA NA CASGPSKAGYEQYF TGTGCCAGCGGACCCTCGAAGGCGGGATACGAGCAGTACTTC
TRBJ2-5 TRBV5-6 TRBD2 NA CASSLERGAQETQYF TGTGCCAGCAGCTTGGAGCGGGGGGCCCAAGAGACCCAGTACTTC
TRBJ2-5 TRBV5-1 TRBD2 NA CASSFKLAGGLETQYF TGCGCCAGCAGCTTCAAACTAGCGGGGGGCTTGGAGACCCAGTACTTC
TRBJ2-6 TRBV9 NA once CASSEAPIGGASGANVLTF TGTGCCAGCAGCGAAGCACCGATTGGAGGAGCTTCTGGGGCCAACGTCCTGACTTTC
TRBJ2-2 TRBV14 TRBD2 NA CASSPTSGKTGELFF TGTGCCAGCAGCCCGACTAGCGGGAAGACCGGGGAGCTGTTTTTT
TRBJ2-7 TRBV11-2 TRBD2 few CASSLSSGPRYEQYF TGTGCCAGCAGCTTATCTAGCGGACCCCGCTACGAGCAGTACTTC
TRBJ1-3 TRBV28 NA once CASSGTRNTIYF TGTGCCAGCAGTGGGACAAGAAACACCATATATTTT
TRBJ1-5 TRBV19 NA NA CASSMGQGYTQPQHF TGTGCCAGTAGTATGGGGCAGGGATATACACAGCCCCAGCATTTT
TRBJ2-1 TRBV5-1 TRBD2 NA CASSLDPTSGRNEQFF TGCGCCAGCAGCTTGGACCCGACTAGCGGTCGCAATGAGCAGTTCTTC
TRBJ2-7 TRBV18 TRBD1 NA CASSLGQDEQYF TGTGCCAGCTCACTAGGACAGGACGAGCAGTACTTC
TRBJ2-1 TRBV19 TRBD1 NA CASSPRDRVVVNEQFF TGTGCCAGTAGTCCCCGGGACAGGGTCGTCGTAAATGAGCAGTTCTTC
TRBJ1-5 TRBV2 TRBD1 few CASRQGLTNQPQHF TGTGCCAGCAGACAGGGGTTAACTAATCAGCCCCAGCATTTT
TRBJ2-6 TRBV5-1 NA NA CASSLAGGANVLTF TGCGCCAGCAGCTTGGCAGGGGGGGCCAACGTCCTGACTTTC
TRBJ1-2 TRBV10-3 NA NA CAISTTQELYGYTF TGTGCCATCAGCACAACACAGGAGCTCTATGGCTACACCTTC
TRBJ1-3 TRBV18 TRBD1 NA CASSDRGTSGNTIYF TGTGCCAGCTCCGACAGGGGAACGTCTGGAAACACCATATATTTT
TRBJ2-5 TRBV28 TRBD1 NA CASGGNRGWQETQYF TGTGCCAGCGGGGGGAACAGGGGGTGGCAAGAGACCCAGTACTTC
TRBJ2-6 TRBV18 NA NA CASSQSSGANVLTF TGTGCCAGCTCACAGAGCTCTGGGGCCAACGTCCTGACTTTC
TRBJ1-2 TRBV19 TRBD1 once CASSIDQGAYGYTF TGTGCCAGTAGTATAGATCAGGGGGCCTATGGCTACACCTTC
TRBJ2-3 TRBV6-5 TRBD2 NA CASSYSDSGGTDTQYF TGTGCCAGCAGTTACTCGGATAGCGGGGGAACAGATACGCAGTATTTT
TRBJ1-2 TRBV5-1 NA once CASSTGANYGYTF TGCGCCAGCAGCACCGGGGCTAACTATGGCTACACCTTC
TRBJ2-1 TRBV7-9 TRBD2 NA CASSLGLAGYNEQFF TGTGCCAGCAGCCTCGGACTAGCGGGGTACAATGAGCAGTTCTTC
TRBJ2-1 TRBV7-3 TRBD1 NA CASSPGQAGRNEQFF TGTGCCAGCAGCCCGGGACAGGCGGGGAGGAATGAGCAGTTCTTC
TRBJ1-1 TRBV9 NA NA CASSVDTMNTEAFF TGTGCCAGCAGCGTAGATACTATGAACACTGAAGCTTTCTTT
TRBJ1-6 TRBV4-2 TRBD1 few CASSQEGSGTENSPLHF TGTGCCAGCAGCCAAGAAGGGTCCGGGACAGAAAATTCACCCCTCCACTTT
TRBJ1-5 TRBV6-2/TRBV6-3 NA NA CASSYDPSKAGDSNQPQHF TGTGCCAGCAGTTATGACCCCAGTAAGGCGGGGGATAGCAATCAGCCCCAGCATTTT
TRBJ2-7 TRBV20-1 NA NA CSASPTVTYEQYF TGCAGTGCTAGTCCTACAGTAACCTACGAGCAGTACTTC
TRBJ2-2 TRBV5-1 NA NA CASSTYRSFGELFF TGCGCCAGCAGCACCTACAGGAGTTTCGGGGAGCTGTTTTTT
TRBJ2-2 TRBV5-1 TRBD1 NA CASSLGQENTGELFF TGCGCCAGCAGCTTAGGACAGGAGAACACCGGGGAGCTGTTTTTT
TRBJ2-7 TRBV6-5 TRBD2 NA CASSSPGGGSYEQYF TGTGCCAGCAGCTCCCCCGGGGGGGGCTCTTACGAGCAGTACTTC
TRBJ1-6 TRBV7-2 TRBD1 many CASSLGQGPGSPLHF TGTGCCAGCAGCTTAGGACAGGGCCCTGGGTCACCCCTCCACTTT
TRBJ1-1 TRBV28 NA few CASRTSPFEAFF TGTGCCAGCAGAACTAGCCCATTTGAAGCTTTCTTT
TRBJ2-7 TRBV9 TRBD1 NA CASSGPGTGYEQYF TGTGCCAGCAGCGGGCCCGGGACAGGGTACGAGCAGTACTTC
TRBJ1-6 TRBV5-5 NA few CASRPGHPGSPLHF TGTGCCAGCAGGCCGGGACACCCGGGCTCACCCCTCCACTTT
TRBJ1-6 TRBV5-1 TRBD1 NA CASSGGQGNNSPLHF TGCGCCAGCAGCGGGGGACAGGGCAATAATTCACCCCTCCACTTT
TRBJ2-5 TRBV30 NA NA CAWMRGGGETQYF TGTGCCTGGATGAGAGGGGGGGGAGAGACCCAGTACTTC
TRBJ2-1 TRBV9 NA NA CASSPNPDYNEQFF TGTGCCAGCAGCCCCAATCCAGACTACAATGAGCAGTTCTTC
TRBJ2-1 TRBV6-1 NA NA CASSEHGGQDEQFF TGTGCCAGCAGTGAGCACGGGGGGCAGGATGAGCAGTTCTTC
TRBJ1-5 TRBV6-1 NA NA CASSDGQGPQPQHF TGTGCCAGCAGTGATGGGCAGGGGCCCCAGCCCCAGCATTTT